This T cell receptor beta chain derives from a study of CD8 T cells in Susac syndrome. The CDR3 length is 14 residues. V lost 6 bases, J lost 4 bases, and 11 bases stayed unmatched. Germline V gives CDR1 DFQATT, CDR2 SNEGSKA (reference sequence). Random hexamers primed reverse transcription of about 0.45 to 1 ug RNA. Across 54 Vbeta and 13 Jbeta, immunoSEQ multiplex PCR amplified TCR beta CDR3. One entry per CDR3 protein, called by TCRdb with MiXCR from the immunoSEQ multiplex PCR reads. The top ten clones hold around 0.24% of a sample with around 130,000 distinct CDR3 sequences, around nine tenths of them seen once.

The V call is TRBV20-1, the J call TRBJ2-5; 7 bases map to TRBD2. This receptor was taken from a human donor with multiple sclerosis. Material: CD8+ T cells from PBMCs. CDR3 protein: CSAKTRGRGETQYF. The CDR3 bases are TGCAGTGCAAAAACACGCGGGAGAGGAGAGACCCAGTACTTC.